Presented here are 18 T cell receptor beta chains from one specimen sequenced in a study of identical twins. TCRdb reanalysed the 5' RACE reads using MiXCR and keeps one entry per CDR3 protein. The profile shows some 1,600,000 distinct CDR3 sequences, more than 30% of them singletons. The sample consisted of cord blood. All receptors derive from a newborn girl in good health.

The rearrangement joins TRBV5-1 to TRBJ1-1; perhaps TRBD1 as D (5 bases). Trimming took 0 bases from V and 5 from J, leaving 14 bases between them. This CDR3 is built from 15 residues. Germline CDR1 SGHRS, CDR2 YFSETQ. The CDR3 here is CASSLAGGGRTEAFF. CDR3 nucleotide sequence: TGCGCCAGCAGCTTGGCGGGTGGGGGGAGGACTGAAGCTTTCTTT. Based on the CDR3 plus reference TRBV5-1 and TRBJ1-1, the full variable domain is KAGVTQTPRYLIKTRGQQVTLSCSPISGHRSVSWYQQTPGQGLQFLFEYFSETQRNKGNFPGRFSGRQFSNSRSEMNVSTLELGDSALYLCASSLAGGGRTEAFFGQGTRLTVV.

The chain couples TRBV7-2 to TRBJ2-1; 9 bases match TRBD2. J was trimmed by 0 bases and V by 2 bases; bases with no gene match: 11. This CDR3 contains 19 residues. Germline V CDR1 and CDR2: SGHTA, FQGNSA. CDR3 sequence: CASSLSYGLAPGSYNEQFF. The DNA for the CDR3 is TGTGCCAGCAGCTTAAGTTACGGACTAGCGCCAGGCTCCTACAATGAGCAGTTCTTC.

Of note for this clonotype: The missing conserved phenylalanine or tryptophan at the end of this CDR3 makes a read error likely. J is TRBJ1-6 and V is TRBV6-6; D is unclear. This CDR3 spans 15 amino acids. V lost 4 bases and J 6 bases, leaving 13 bases between the germline ends. CDR1 is MNHNY and CDR2 is SVGAGI in the germline V gene (reference sequence). This chain's CDR3 is CASSSARVLNSPLHL. The DNA for the CDR3 is TGTGCCAGCAGTTCGGCCAGAGTGCTTAATTCACCCCTCCACCTT.

This chain joins TRBV5-1 and TRBJ1-2; TRBD1 is a possible D gene (5 bases). V was trimmed by 2 bases and J by 11 bases, leaving 13 bases between them. Germline CDR1 is SGHRS and CDR2 is YFSETQ. The CDR3 sequence is 12 residues long. The CDR3 loop reads CASSFRGRPYTF. DNA for the CDR3: TGCGCCAGCAGCTTTCGGGGACGGCCTTACACCTTC.

This chain links TRBV19 with TRBJ1-1, with 8 bases fitting TRBD1. The CDR3 loop spans 15 amino acids. Germline CDR1 and CDR2: LNHDA and SQIVND (reference sequence). V dropped 6 bases and J dropped 0; count of bases not matched to a gene: 6. In nucleotides, the CDR3 is TGTGCCAGTAGCCGGGACAGGACCCTGAACACTGAAGCTTTCTTT. It encodes CASSRDRTLNTEAFF.

A few counts support this clonotype. The chain carries TRBV15 and TRBJ1-4; D uncertain. V lost 0 bases and J 3 bases, leaving 11 bases between the germline ends. This CDR3 spans 16 amino acids. Germline CDR1 LNHNV, CDR2 YYDKDF (reference sequence). The CDR3 reads CATSRDRARPNEKLFF. The DNA of the CDR3 is TGTGCCACCAGCAGAGATCGGGCGAGGCCTAATGAAAAACTGTTTTTT.

The chain uses TRBV14 and TRBJ2-1; 8 nucleotides match TRBD1. CDR1 and CDR2 (germline): SGHDN, FVKESK. The CDR3 is 19 residues long. J gave up 1 base and V 6 bases, and 17 bases lay outside the gene matches. CDR3 sequence reads: CASRHGTPDREESYNEQFF. The CDR3 nucleotides read TGTGCCAGCAGACATGGGACACCGGACAGGGAAGAATCCTACAATGAGCAGTTCTTC.

The chain recombines TRBV2 with TRBJ1-1; TRBD1 might be the D (5 bases). CDR1 and CDR2 from the germline V gene are SNHLY and FYNNEI. The CDR3 covers 14 residues. Trimming pared 5 bases from V and 1 base from J, leaving 11 bases between. The CDR3 loop is CASSRSGPNTEAFF. DNA for the CDR3: TGTGCCAGCAGTAGGTCGGGACCGAACACTGAAGCTTTCTTT.

V is TRBV10-3 and J is TRBJ1-1, with 7 bases lining up with TRBD1. V lost 11 bases, J lost 0 bases, and 6 bases stayed unmatched. The CDR3 is 13 residues long. In germline, CDR1 is ENHRY, CDR2 SYGVKD. The CDR3 sequence is CAASGTVNTEAFF. The DNA of the CDR3 is TGTGCCGCCTCCGGGACAGTGAACACTGAAGCTTTCTTT.

The rearrangement uses TRBV6-2 or TRBV6-3 and TRBJ2-5; a possible D gene is TRBD2 (6 bases). This CDR3 region has 16 residues. CDR1 is MNHEY, CDR2 SVGEGT, per germline. V was trimmed by 4 bases and J by 1 base, leaving 16 bases between them. The CDR3 loop is CASSWRRAGPQETQYF. CDR3 in DNA: TGTGCCAGCAGTTGGAGGAGAGCGGGCCCCCAAGAGACCCAGTACTTC.

The V gene is TRBV2, the J gene TRBJ1-2; the D gene is possibly TRBD1 (5 bases). The CDR3 consists of 16 residues. The germline V gene encodes CDR1 SNHLY and CDR2 FYNNEI. The ends were cut back, 6 bases at V and 7 bases at J, with 24 bases in the middle. The CDR3 sequence is CASRDPRQPSNVGYTF. In DNA, the CDR3 is TGTGCCAGCAGGGACCCCAGACAGCCGTCAAACGTTGGCTACACCTTC.

The sample holds many counts of this clonotype. The rearrangement links TRBV29-1 to TRBJ2-1; 15 bases align to TRBD2. Germline V CDR1 and CDR2: SQVTM, ANQGSEA. With V trimmed by 4 bases and J by 6 bases, 7 bases remained unmatched. CDR3 length equals 16 residues. The CDR3 sequence: CSVAGTSGRIGNEQFF. CDR3 bases: TGCAGCGTTGCCGGGACTAGCGGGAGGATTGGCAATGAGCAGTTCTTC.

This clonotype was seen only a few times. The chain is built from TRBV12-3 or TRBV12-4 and TRBJ1-6; the match to TRBD1 covers 10 bases. CDR3 length: 16 residues. V trimming: 5 bases; J trimming: 7 bases; junction bases outside the gene matches: 8. CDR3 DNA sequence: TGTGCCAGCAGTCCCCTAGCGGGACAGGGGAATTCACCCCTCCACTTT. Protein: CASSPLAGQGNSPLHF.

Only a few counts were recorded for this clonotype. The chain recombines TRBV3-1 with TRBJ2-1, with 8 bases aligning to TRBD2. With the DNA end fitting TRBJ2-7 better, the J assignment may be wrong. The V gene's germline CDR1 is LGHDT and CDR2 YNNKEL (reference sequence). The CDR3 runs 15 residues. CDR3 residues: CASTLSAGGYNEQYF. The CDR3 coding sequence is TGTGCCAGCACCTTATCGGCGGGAGGTTACAATGAGCAGTACTTC.

This chain links TRBV7-9 with TRBJ1-1, with unresolved D. The germline V and J ends were trimmed by 2 bases and 6 bases, with 4 bases remaining between them. CDR3 size: 11 residues. Germline V lookup: CDR1 SEHNR, CDR2 FQNEAQ (reference sequence). This CDR3 reads CASSLFPEAFF. Written as DNA, the CDR3 is TGTGCCAGCAGCTTATTTCCTGAAGCTTTCTTT. Full variable domain (rest looked up from reference TRBV7-9 and TRBJ1-1): DTGVSQNPRHKITKRGQNVTFRCDPISEHNRLYWYRQTLGQGPEFLTYFQNEAQLEKSRLLSDRFSAERPKGSFSTLEIQRTEQGDSAMYLCASSLFPEAFFGQGTRLTVV.

With regard to this clonotype: A junction end diverges from the germline sequence, so it may reflect a read error. The chain joins TRBV7-9 to TRBJ2-1; D not resolved. There are 11 residues in the CDR3. From germline, CDR1 is SEHNR and CDR2 FQNEAQ (reference sequence). CDR3 sequence reads: CSSSLHDEQFF. The CDR3 nucleotides read TGTTCCAGCAGCTTACACGATGAGCAGTTCTTC.

This clonotype has ten or more counts. CDR3 bases: TGTGCCAGCAGCCAAGATCTGAAAAACTATGGCTACACCTTC. It codes for CASSQDLKNYGYTF. The chain couples TRBV4-2 to TRBJ1-2; no reliable D call. The V end lost 0 bases, the J end lost 2 bases, and 7 bases lay between the germline ends. This CDR3 contains 14 residues. Germline values: CDR1 LGHNA, CDR2 YNFKEQ.

This clonotype showed up just once. V usage is TRBV20-1 and J usage is TRBJ2-3, with D possibly TRBD1 on 6 matching bases. V lost 3 bases and J 5 bases, leaving 12 bases between the germline ends. The CDR3 loop spans 13 amino acids. Germline V gene sequence: CDR1 DFQATT, CDR2 SNEGSKA (reference sequence). CDR3 sequence reads: CSASQGQLDTQYF. DNA for the CDR3: TGCAGTGCTAGTCAAGGACAGTTAGATACGCAGTATTTT.